The clone carrying this T cell receptor (beta chain) came up a few times. This sample also contains other DNA sequences that code for the same CDR3. Regarding treatment: oral pan-JAK inhibitor, 5-10 mg twice daily. Peripheral blood samples and lesional scalp punch biopsies were obtained from alopecia areata patients. This entry is derived from a study of CD8+ T cells in alopecia areata. The overall study: Dosing spanned 6 to 18 months on tofacitinib, then 6 months off drug.

V was cut by 7 bases and J by 4 bases, with 11 bases left in between. The length of the CDR3 is 12 residues. CDR1 and CDR2 from the germline V gene are SGDLS and YYNGEE. RNA, once extracted, was reverse transcribed into cDNA for use as the sequencing template. Produced via immunoSEQ multiplex PCR; TCRdb's table is partial and in-frame only. Seen here are some 110,000 clones, approximately 54% observed once, and the top ten hold 10% to 15%. Sample: CD8+ T cells sorted from blood, taken at week 24, from a patient treated with tofacitinib. This clonotype was sampled from a human donor with alopecia areata. V usage is TRBV9 and J usage is TRBJ1-1; D remains unclear. CDR3 protein: CASSAQGTEAFF. The CDR3 nucleotides are TGTGCCAGCTCCGCCCAAGGCACTGAAGCTTTCTTT.